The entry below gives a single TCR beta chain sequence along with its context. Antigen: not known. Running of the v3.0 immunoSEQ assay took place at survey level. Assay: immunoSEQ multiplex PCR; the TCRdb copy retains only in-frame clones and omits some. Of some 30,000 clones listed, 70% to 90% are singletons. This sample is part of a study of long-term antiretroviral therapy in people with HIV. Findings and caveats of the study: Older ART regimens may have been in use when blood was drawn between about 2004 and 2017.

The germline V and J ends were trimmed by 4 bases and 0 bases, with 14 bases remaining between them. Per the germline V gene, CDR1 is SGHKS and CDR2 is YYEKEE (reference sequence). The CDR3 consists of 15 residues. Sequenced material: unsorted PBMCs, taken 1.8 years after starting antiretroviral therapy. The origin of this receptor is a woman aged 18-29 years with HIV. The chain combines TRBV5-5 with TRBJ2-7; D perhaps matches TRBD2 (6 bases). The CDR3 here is CASSLPGTPSYEQYF. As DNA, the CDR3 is TGTGCCAGCAGCCTGCCCGGGACTCCCTCCTACGAGCAGTACTTC. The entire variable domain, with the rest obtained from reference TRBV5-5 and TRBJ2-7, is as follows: DAGVTQSPTHLIKTRGQQVTLRCSPISGHKSVSWYQQVLGQGPQFIFQYYEKEERGRGNFPDRFSARQFPNYSSELNVNALLLGDSALYLCASSLPGTPSYEQYFGPGTRLTVT.